This passage covers 29 T cell receptor beta chains from one sample sequenced in a study. TCRdb reprocessed the 5' RACE reads via MiXCR and lists one record per CDR3 protein. Here the sample spans over 40,000 distinct CDR3 sequences, about 20% being singletons. The sorted Tregs were CD4+CD25+CD127-/low cells. Sequencing input: Tregs sorted from blood. The origin of the receptors is a female donor with breast cancer.

Only a few counts were recorded for this clonotype. CDR3 sequence reads: CSASPGAPRGTDTQYF. The CDR3 DNA is TGCAGTGCTAGCCCGGGGGCGCCTAGGGGCACAGATACGCAGTATTTT. The rearrangement joins TRBV20-1 to TRBJ2-3, with D tentatively TRBD1 or TRBD2 (6 bases each). Between the trimmed V and J ends, which lost 3 bases and 1 base, there was a span of 17 bases. Germline CDR1 reads DFQATT; CDR2 reads SNEGSKA (reference sequence). CDR3 size: 16 residues.

This clonotype showed up just a few times. The chain links TRBV5-5 to TRBJ2-7, with 7 nucleotides matching TRBD2. J was trimmed by 7 bases and V by 2 bases; bases with no gene match: 12. Germline V gene data show CDR1 as SGHKS and CDR2 as YYEKEE (reference sequence). This CDR3 region has 15 residues. CDR3 sequence (DNA): TGTGCCAGCAGCTTAAGCGGGATTGGCACCTTGGAGCAGTACTTC. It codes for CASSLSGIGTLEQYF.

This clonotype was counted many times. This chain links TRBV29-1 with TRBJ2-5, with TRBD1 as a possible D gene (5 bases). This CDR3 is built from 14 residues. V was clipped by 5 bases and J by 0 bases, with 13 bases between them. Germline values: CDR1 SQVTM, CDR2 ANQGSEA. The CDR3 bases are TGCAGCGTTAGGCCAGGGCCGTACCAAGAGACCCAGTACTTC. This sequence encodes CSVRPGPYQETQYF.

This clonotype was seen repeatedly, ten times or more. V is TRBV4-1 and J is TRBJ2-7, with 8 bases fitting TRBD1. With V trimmed by 3 bases and J by 3 bases, 7 bases remained unmatched. The germline V gene encodes CDR1 MGHRA and CDR2 YSYEKL. The CDR3 runs 15 residues. The chain's CDR3 is CASSQEDRAVYEQYF. In DNA, the CDR3 is TGCGCCAGCAGCCAGGAGGACAGGGCGGTCTACGAGCAGTACTTC.

This clonotype was seen at least ten times. The rearrangement joins TRBV7-9 to TRBJ2-1; 7 bases match TRBD1. V lost 1 base to trimming and J lost 3 bases; unmatched junction nucleotides: 18. CDR1 is SEHNR and CDR2 is FQNEAQ in the germline V gene (reference sequence). The CDR3 extends over 20 amino acids. CDR3: CASSLERGRRLAGYYNEQFF. The CDR3 region has the DNA TGTGCCAGCAGCTTAGAAAGGGGGCGCCGGCTAGCAGGCTACTACAATGAGCAGTTCTTC.

This clonotype was counted at least ten times. V and J are TRBV6-5 and TRBJ2-1; a possible D gene is TRBD2 (5 bases). The CDR3 spans 14 residues. With 0 bases removed from V and 9 bases from J, the gap between germline ends came to 12 bases. The germline gives CDR1 MNHEY, CDR2 SVGAGI. The CDR3 protein is CASSYSLARFEQFF. CDR3 sequence (DNA): TGTGCCAGCAGTTACTCCCTAGCTAGGTTTGAGCAGTTCTTC.

This clonotype was seen repeatedly, ten times or more. This chain uses TRBV12-3 or TRBV12-4 with TRBJ2-3, with 8 bases fitting TRBD2. V dropped 5 bases and J dropped 4; count of bases not matched to a gene: 11. This CDR3 contains 16 residues. CDR3 nucleotide sequence: TGTGCCAGCAGTCCCCAACGACTAGCGAGCGCAGATACGCAGTATTTT. Its translation: CASSPQRLASADTQYF.

This clonotype was seen a handful of times. CDR3 DNA: TGTGCCAGCAGCGGAGGGTCTGCGAACACTGAAGCTTTCTTT. Its translation is CASSGGSANTEAFF. The J gene is TRBJ1-1, the V gene TRBV28; D gene unclear. CDR3 length: 14 amino acids. CDR1 and CDR2 (germline): MDHEN, SYDVKM. Trimming took 6 bases from V and 1 from J, leaving 12 bases between them.

This clonotype has at least ten counts. The chain couples TRBV5-1 to TRBJ1-4; maybe TRBD1 (6 bases). Trimming cost V 7 bases and J 6 bases, with 16 bases left between them. CDR1 and CDR2 (germline): SGHRS, YFSETQ. This CDR3 is 14 amino acids long. The CDR3 region is CASRLLGADEKLFF. The CDR3 region has the DNA TGCGCCAGCCGGCTTCTGGGGGCTGATGAAAAACTGTTTTTT.

Note on this clonotype: This sequence may be a read error, since a much larger clone differs from it by one base. The chain has TRBV4-1 and TRBJ2-5; D uncertain. The CDR3 is 13 residues long. Germline CDR1 is MGHRA and CDR2 is YSYEKL. DNA of the CDR3: TGCACCAGCAGCCTCGGATCCCAAGAGACCCAGTACTTC. Translated, it gives CTSSLGSQETQYF.

A word on this clonotype: The junction differs from germline at one of its ends, possibly a read error. The chain uses TRBV20-1 and TRBJ2-7, with a weak D call TRBD2 (6 bases). The CDR3 covers 14 residues. Germline CDR1 reads DFQATT; CDR2 reads SNEGSKA (reference sequence). This CDR3 reads CGARDPGSRDEQYF. CDR3 sequence (DNA): TGCGGTGCTAGAGATCCCGGGAGTCGAGACGAGCAGTACTTC.

The chain links TRBV28 to TRBJ2-4; no definite D call. Per the germline V gene, CDR1 is MDHEN and CDR2 is SYDVKM. The CDR3 length is 13 residues. The ends were cut back, 3 bases at V and 7 bases at J, with 10 bases in the middle. The CDR3 sequence is CASSFGSGNIQYF. The CDR3 DNA follows: TGTGCCAGCAGTTTCGGTTCCGGGAACATTCAGTACTTC.

This clonotype was detected many times. This chain connects TRBV7-9 to TRBJ2-7, with unresolved D. Germline V gene sequence: CDR1 SEHNR, CDR2 FQNEAQ (reference sequence). V gave up 5 bases and J gave up 3 bases, with 17 bases separating them. The CDR3 totals 15 residues. CDR3: CASSPDSGMGYEQYF. CDR3 sequence (DNA): TGTGCCAGCAGCCCCGATAGTGGGATGGGCTACGAGCAGTACTTC.

This clonotype was observed at least ten times. The chain couples TRBV6-1 to TRBJ1-1; D is perhaps TRBD1 (5 bases). V lost 1 base and J 2 bases, leaving 29 bases between the germline ends. CDR3 length equals 21 residues. CDR1 and CDR2 (germline): MNHNS, SASEGT. The CDR3 sequence: CASSEGGSLRWEMGFNTEAFF. In DNA, the CDR3 is TGTGCCAGCAGTGAAGGGGGGTCCCTCCGTTGGGAAATGGGGTTTAACACTGAAGCTTTCTTT.

This clonotype was counted once. V usage is TRBV28 and J usage is TRBJ2-2; tentatively, D is TRBD1 or TRBD2 (6 bases each). Deletions cut 6 bases from V and 5 bases from J, with 19 bases between. Germline CDR1 reads MDHEN; CDR2 reads SYDVKM. The CDR3 is made up of 16 amino acids. CDR3 loop: CASRSVEGDGTGELFF. CDR3 sequence (DNA): TGTGCCAGCAGATCGGTGGAGGGGGATGGTACCGGGGAGCTGTTTTTT.

The sample holds many counts of this clonotype. The chain recombines TRBV20-1 with TRBJ2-5; 11 bases fit TRBD2. Germline trimming cut 1 base from V and 5 bases from J; bases unmatched to any gene: 6. This CDR3 has 15 residues. Per the germline V gene, CDR1 is DFQATT and CDR2 is SNEGSKA (reference sequence). The DNA of the CDR3 is TGCAGTGCTAGAGGCTCTAGCGGGGGGAGGGAGACCCAGTACTTC. Its protein product is CSARGSSGGRETQYF.

This clonotype was seen a handful of times. This chain joins TRBV5-5 and TRBJ2-5; 9 bases match TRBD1. J was trimmed by 4 bases and V by 6 bases; bases with no gene match: 10. Germline assignment: CDR1 SGHKS and CDR2 YYEKEE (reference sequence). CDR3 size: 15 residues. The CDR3 nucleotides read TGTGCCAGCAAATCCGGGACAGGGTTGTTAGAGACCCAGTACTTC. This codes for CASKSGTGLLETQYF.

This clonotype has a handful of counts. The chain recombines TRBV5-1 with TRBJ2-7, with no clear D. Trimming took off 4 bases at V and 0 bases at J, with 5 bases between the two ends. The CDR3 runs 12 residues. Germline loops: CDR1 SGHRS, CDR2 YFSETQ. The CDR3 DNA is TGCGCCAGCAGCCCTAACTCCTACGAGCAGTACTTC. It translates to CASSPNSYEQYF.

The chain employs TRBV18 and TRBJ2-1; 10 bases match TRBD2. CDR1 is KGHSH, CDR2 LQKENI, per germline. Losses at the gene ends were 0 bases for V and 8 bases for J; bases not matched to a gene: 4. The CDR3 has 15 amino acids. Here the CDR3 reads CASSPPNSGRDEQFF. The CDR3 region has the DNA TGTGCCAGCTCACCACCGAACAGCGGGAGGGATGAGCAGTTCTTC.

This clonotype was recorded at least ten times. The chain has TRBV12-3 or TRBV12-4 and TRBJ1-1; TRBD1 is a possible D gene (5 bases). V dropped 4 bases and J dropped 1 base, with 13 bases sitting between them. This CDR3 is 15 amino acids long. CDR3 coding DNA: TGTGCCAGCAGTTATGGTCAGGGATGGAACACTGAAGCTTTCTTT. Protein product: CASSYGQGWNTEAFF.

This clonotype appeared many times. The chain links TRBV6-1 to TRBJ1-1, with 10 bases matching TRBD1. CDR3 size: 13 residues. Trimming at V came to 9 bases and at J to 4 bases, leaving 5 bases not matched to a gene. Germline values: CDR1 MNHNS, CDR2 SASEGT. The CDR3 is CASKDRGFTEAFF. The CDR3 bases are TGTGCCAGTAAGGACAGGGGGTTCACTGAAGCTTTCTTT.

Ten or more counts support this clonotype. This chain connects TRBV7-3 to TRBJ2-6; D may be TRBD1 or TRBD2 (5 bases each). The CDR3 is 16 amino acids. CDR1 is SGHTA and CDR2 is FQGTGA in the germline V gene. V was shortened by 3 bases and J by 2 bases, with 11 bases between the two germline ends. For the CDR3, the DNA is TGTGCCAGCAGCTTCATTCAGGGAGCTGGGGCCAACGTCCTGACTTTC. This codes for CASSFIQGAGANVLTF.

This clonotype occurred many times. V gene TRBV11-1 combines with J gene TRBJ1-1; no clear D. The CDR3 has 15 residues. V gave up 2 bases and J gave up 0 bases, with 10 bases separating them. Germline loops: CDR1 SGHAT, CDR2 FQDESV (reference sequence). CDR3 nucleotide sequence: TGTGCCAGCAGCTTAAATTTGTTCCTGAACACTGAAGCTTTCTTT. It encodes CASSLNLFLNTEAFF.

There are a few counts of this clonotype. The final CDR3 position lacks the conserved phenylalanine or tryptophan, pointing to a likely read error. The chain recombines TRBV27 with TRBJ2-7; D is undetermined. CDR1 MNHEY and CDR2 SMNVEV come from the germline V gene (reference sequence). Trimming cost V 5 bases and J 1 base, with 15 bases left between them. This CDR3 region has 15 residues. CDR3 residues: CASSPAGWGSYEQYS. CDR3 DNA: TGTGCCAGCAGTCCAGCCGGGTGGGGATCCTACGAGCAGTACTCC.

The chain has TRBV9 and TRBJ2-1; 9 positions agree with TRBD2. The CDR3 length is 17 residues. V lost 0 bases, J lost 7 bases, and 11 bases stayed unmatched. Germline V CDR1 and CDR2: SGDLS, YYNGEE. The CDR3 region has the DNA TGTGCCAGCAGCGTAGCTTATAGTAGCGGGAGTGGGAATGAGCAGTTCTTC. Its translation: CASSVAYSSGSGNEQFF.

The gene calls are TRBV9 and TRBJ2-2, with 10 nucleotides matching TRBD2. Germline assignment: CDR1 SGDLS and CDR2 YYNGEE. The CDR3 covers 18 residues. The trim removed 0 bases at V and 5 bases at J, leaving 10 bases unmatched. This CDR3 is CASSVGGHTLAGTGELFF. DNA of the CDR3: TGTGCCAGCAGCGTAGGGGGACATACACTAGCGGGGACCGGGGAGCTGTTTTTT.

This clonotype was seen many times. This chain links TRBV5-1 with TRBJ2-7; D is uncertain. CDR3 length: 13 residues. Looked up from germline, CDR1 is SGHRS and CDR2 is YFSETQ. V lost 2 bases, J lost 2 bases, and 8 bases lay in between. CDR3 region: CASSFIGTYEQYF. Here the CDR3 DNA reads TGCGCCAGCAGCTTCATCGGCACCTACGAGCAGTACTTC.

This clonotype was recorded at least ten times. V usage is TRBV5-5 and J usage is TRBJ2-5; 10 bases are a match to TRBD2. V was pared by 4 bases and J by 4 bases, with 7 bases of the junction left unmatched. The CDR3 extends over 15 amino acids. CDR1 SGHKS and CDR2 YYEKEE come from the germline V gene (reference sequence). In DNA, the CDR3 is TGTGCCAGCAGCCCCCTAGCGGGAGACGGAGAGACCCAGTACTTC. It is translated as CASSPLAGDGETQYF.

This clonotype was seen a handful of times. The chain has TRBV12-3 or TRBV12-4 and TRBJ2-2; 7 bases are a match to TRBD1. Trimming cost V 6 bases and J 3 bases; bases outside gene matches: 10. CDR3 size: 16 residues. CDR3 DNA sequence: TGTGCCAGCAGAAAAACAGGGGCAAAAGACACCGGGGAGCTGTTTTTT. Translation: CASRKTGAKDTGELFF.